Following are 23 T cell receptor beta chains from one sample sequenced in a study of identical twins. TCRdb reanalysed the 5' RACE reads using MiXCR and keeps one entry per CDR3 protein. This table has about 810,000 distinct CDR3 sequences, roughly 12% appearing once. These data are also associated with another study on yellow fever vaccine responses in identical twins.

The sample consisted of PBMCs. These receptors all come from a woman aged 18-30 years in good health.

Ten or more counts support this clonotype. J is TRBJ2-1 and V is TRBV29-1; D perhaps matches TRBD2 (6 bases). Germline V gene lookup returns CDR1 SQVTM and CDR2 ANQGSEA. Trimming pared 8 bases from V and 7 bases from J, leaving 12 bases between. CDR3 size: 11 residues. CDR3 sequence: CSPGEGNEQFF. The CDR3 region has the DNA TGCAGCCCGGGGGAAGGGAATGAGCAGTTCTTC.

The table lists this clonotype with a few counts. DNA for the CDR3: TGTGCCAGCAGCTTGCGGCCTACTTTTGGGGAAAAACTGTTTTTT. It specifies CASSLRPTFGEKLFF. J is TRBJ1-4 and V is TRBV7-6, with no clear D. V dropped 3 bases and J dropped 8 bases, with 16 bases sitting between them. The V gene's germline CDR1 is SGHVS and CDR2 FNYEAQ. The CDR3 contains 15 residues.

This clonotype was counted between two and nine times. The CDR3 region has the DNA TGTGCCAGCAGTGTCCGACCGCCCCCGGAAAACATTCAGTACTTC. This sequence encodes CASSVRPPPENIQYF. The chain uses TRBV27 and TRBJ2-4; D not certain. The CDR3 loop spans 15 amino acids. In germline, CDR1 is MNHEY, CDR2 SMNVEV (reference sequence). The germline V and J ends were trimmed by 5 bases and 5 bases, with 16 bases remaining between them.

The CDR3 nucleotides are TGTGCCAGCAGCTTGGGTTTGGTCGGGAGAGGCACCTACGAGCAGTACTTC. This gives the protein CASSLGLVGRGTYEQYF. The genes are TRBV7-6 and TRBJ2-7; a weak D match, TRBD2 (6 bases). V was clipped by 3 bases and J by 2 bases, with 20 bases between them. The CDR3 is made up of 17 amino acids. Looked up from germline, CDR1 is SGHVS and CDR2 is FNYEAQ.

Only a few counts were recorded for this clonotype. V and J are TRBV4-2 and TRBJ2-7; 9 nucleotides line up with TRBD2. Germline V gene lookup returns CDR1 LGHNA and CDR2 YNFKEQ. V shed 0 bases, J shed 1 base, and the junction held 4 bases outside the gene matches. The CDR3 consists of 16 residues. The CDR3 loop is CASSQEPAGGSYEQYF. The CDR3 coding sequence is TGTGCCAGCAGCCAAGAACCCGCGGGAGGGTCCTACGAGCAGTACTTC.

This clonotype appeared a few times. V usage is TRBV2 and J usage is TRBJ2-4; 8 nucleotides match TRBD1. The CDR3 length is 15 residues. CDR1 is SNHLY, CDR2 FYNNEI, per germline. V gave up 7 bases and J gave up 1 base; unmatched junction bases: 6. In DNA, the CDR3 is TGTGCCAGCAATTCACAGGGGGTCGCCAAAAACATTCAGTACTTC. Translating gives CASNSQGVAKNIQYF.

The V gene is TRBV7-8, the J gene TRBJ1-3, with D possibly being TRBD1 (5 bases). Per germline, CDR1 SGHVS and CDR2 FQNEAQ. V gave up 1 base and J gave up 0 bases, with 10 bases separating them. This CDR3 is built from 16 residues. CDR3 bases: TGTGCCAGCAGCTTAGAACAGGCGGGCTCTGGAAACACCATATATTTT. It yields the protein CASSLEQAGSGNTIYF.

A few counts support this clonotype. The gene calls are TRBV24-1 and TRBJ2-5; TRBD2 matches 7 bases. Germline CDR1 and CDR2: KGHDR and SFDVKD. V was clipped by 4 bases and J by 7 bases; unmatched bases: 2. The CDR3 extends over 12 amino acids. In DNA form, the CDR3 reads TGTGCCACCAGTGACCCGGGGGGGACCCAGTACTTC. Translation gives CATSDPGGTQYF.

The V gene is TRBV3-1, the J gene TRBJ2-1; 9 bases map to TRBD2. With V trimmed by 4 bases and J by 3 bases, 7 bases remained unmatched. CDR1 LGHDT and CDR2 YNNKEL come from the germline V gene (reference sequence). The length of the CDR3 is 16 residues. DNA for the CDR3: TGTGCCAGCAGCCGATTTGGCGGGGGGGGCTACAATGAGCAGTTCTTC. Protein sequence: CASSRFGGGGYNEQFF.

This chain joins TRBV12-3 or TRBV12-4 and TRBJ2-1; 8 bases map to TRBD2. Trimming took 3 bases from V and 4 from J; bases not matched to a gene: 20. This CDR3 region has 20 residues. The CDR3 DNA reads TGTGCCAGCAGTTTGAGTATAGGGCTAGCGGGCCCCCTAGGTTACAATGAGCAGTTCTTC. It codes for CASSLSIGLAGPLGYNEQFF.

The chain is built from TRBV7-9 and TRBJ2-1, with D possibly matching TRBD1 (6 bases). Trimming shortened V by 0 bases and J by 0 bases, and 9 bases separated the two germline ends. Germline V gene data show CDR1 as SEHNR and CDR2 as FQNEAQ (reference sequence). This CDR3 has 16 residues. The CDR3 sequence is CASSLAQGSSYNEQFF. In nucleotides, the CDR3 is TGTGCCAGCAGCTTAGCTCAGGGGAGCTCCTACAATGAGCAGTTCTTC.

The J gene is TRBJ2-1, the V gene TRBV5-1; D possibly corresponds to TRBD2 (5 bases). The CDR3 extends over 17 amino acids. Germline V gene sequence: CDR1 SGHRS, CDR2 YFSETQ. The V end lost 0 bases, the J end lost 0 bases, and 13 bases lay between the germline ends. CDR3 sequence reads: CASSLEGAVSSYNEQFF. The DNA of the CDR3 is TGCGCCAGCAGCTTGGAGGGAGCAGTGAGCTCCTACAATGAGCAGTTCTTC.

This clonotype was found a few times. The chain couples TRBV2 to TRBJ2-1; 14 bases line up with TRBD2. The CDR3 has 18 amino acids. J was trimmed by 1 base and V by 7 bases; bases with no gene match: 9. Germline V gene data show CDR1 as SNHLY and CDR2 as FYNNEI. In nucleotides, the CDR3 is TGTGCCAGCAACGGGGGACTAGCGGGGGTCCAATCCTACAATGAGCAGTTCTTC. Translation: CASNGGLAGVQSYNEQFF.

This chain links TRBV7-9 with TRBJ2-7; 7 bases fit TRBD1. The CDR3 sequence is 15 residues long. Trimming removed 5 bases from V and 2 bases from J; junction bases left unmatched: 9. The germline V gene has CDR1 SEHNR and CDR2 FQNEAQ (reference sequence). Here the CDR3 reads CASSQKTGSPYEQYF. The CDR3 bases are TGTGCCAGCAGCCAAAAGACAGGGTCCCCCTACGAGCAGTACTTC.

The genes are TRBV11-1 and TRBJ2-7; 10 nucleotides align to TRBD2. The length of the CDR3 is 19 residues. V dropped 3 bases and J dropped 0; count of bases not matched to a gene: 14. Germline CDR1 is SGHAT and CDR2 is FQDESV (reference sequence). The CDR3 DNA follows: TGTGCCAGCAGCTTTCCCCCTAGCGGGAGTCTACTTAGCTCCTACGAGCAGTACTTC. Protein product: CASSFPPSGSLLSSYEQYF. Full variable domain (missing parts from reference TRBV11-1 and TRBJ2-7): EAEVAQSPRYKITEKSQAVAFWCDPISGHATLYWYRQILGQGPELLVQFQDESVVDDSQLPKDRFSAERLKGVDSTLKIQPAELGDSAMYLCASSFPPSGSLLSSYEQYFGPGTRLTVT.

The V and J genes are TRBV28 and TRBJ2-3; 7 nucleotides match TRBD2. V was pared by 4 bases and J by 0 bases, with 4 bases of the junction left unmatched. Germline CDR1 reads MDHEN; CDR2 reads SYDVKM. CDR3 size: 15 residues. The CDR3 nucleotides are TGTGCCAGCAGTTCGCCCGGGGGGAGCACAGATACGCAGTATTTT. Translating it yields CASSSPGGSTDTQYF.

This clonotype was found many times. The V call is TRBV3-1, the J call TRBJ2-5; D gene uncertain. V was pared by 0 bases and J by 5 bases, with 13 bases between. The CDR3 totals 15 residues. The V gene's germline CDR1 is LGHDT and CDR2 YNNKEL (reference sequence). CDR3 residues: CASSQESRSRETQYF. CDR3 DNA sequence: TGTGCCAGCAGCCAAGAAAGCAGGTCCAGGGAGACCCAGTACTTC.

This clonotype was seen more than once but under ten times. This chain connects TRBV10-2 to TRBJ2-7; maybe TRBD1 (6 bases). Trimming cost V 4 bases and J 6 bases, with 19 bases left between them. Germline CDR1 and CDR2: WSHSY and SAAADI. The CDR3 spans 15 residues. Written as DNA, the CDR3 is TGCGCCAGCAGTGGGTCAGGGACAAGGTTAAGCGAGCAGTACGTC. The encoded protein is CASSGSGTRLSEQYV.

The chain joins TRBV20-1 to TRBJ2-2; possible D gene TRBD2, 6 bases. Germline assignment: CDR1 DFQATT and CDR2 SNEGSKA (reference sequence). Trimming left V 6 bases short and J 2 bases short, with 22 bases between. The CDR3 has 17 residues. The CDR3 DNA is TGCAGTGCCATAGCCCCTAGCGCTACCTTAAACACCGGGGAGCTGTTTTTT. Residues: CSAIAPSATLNTGELFF.

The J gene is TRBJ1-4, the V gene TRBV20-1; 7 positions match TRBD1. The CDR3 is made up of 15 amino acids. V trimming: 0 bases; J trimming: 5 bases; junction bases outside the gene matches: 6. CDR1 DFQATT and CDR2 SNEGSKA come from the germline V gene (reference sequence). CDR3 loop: CSARDGTDRNEKLFF. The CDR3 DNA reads TGCAGTGCTAGAGATGGGACAGACCGGAATGAAAAACTGTTTTTT.

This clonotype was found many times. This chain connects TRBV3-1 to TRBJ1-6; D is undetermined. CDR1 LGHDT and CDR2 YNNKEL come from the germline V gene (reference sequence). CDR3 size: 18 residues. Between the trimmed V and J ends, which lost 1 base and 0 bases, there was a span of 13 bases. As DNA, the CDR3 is TGTGCCAGCAGCCAAGGAGTGGGCAGGCGCTCCTATAATTCACCCCTCCACTTT. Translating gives CASSQGVGRRSYNSPLHF.

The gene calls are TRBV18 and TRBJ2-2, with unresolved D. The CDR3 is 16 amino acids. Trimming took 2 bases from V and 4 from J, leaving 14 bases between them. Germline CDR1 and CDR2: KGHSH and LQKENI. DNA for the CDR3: TGTGCCAGCTCACCATACCTGCTACTGGGCACCGGGGAGCTGTTTTTT. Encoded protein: CASSPYLLLGTGELFF.

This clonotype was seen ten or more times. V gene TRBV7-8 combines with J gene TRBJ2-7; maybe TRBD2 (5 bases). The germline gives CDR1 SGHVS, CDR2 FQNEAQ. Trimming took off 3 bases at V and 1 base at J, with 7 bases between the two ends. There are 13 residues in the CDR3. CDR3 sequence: CASSFDYSYEQYF. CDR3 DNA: TGTGCCAGCAGCTTTGACTATTCCTACGAGCAGTACTTC.